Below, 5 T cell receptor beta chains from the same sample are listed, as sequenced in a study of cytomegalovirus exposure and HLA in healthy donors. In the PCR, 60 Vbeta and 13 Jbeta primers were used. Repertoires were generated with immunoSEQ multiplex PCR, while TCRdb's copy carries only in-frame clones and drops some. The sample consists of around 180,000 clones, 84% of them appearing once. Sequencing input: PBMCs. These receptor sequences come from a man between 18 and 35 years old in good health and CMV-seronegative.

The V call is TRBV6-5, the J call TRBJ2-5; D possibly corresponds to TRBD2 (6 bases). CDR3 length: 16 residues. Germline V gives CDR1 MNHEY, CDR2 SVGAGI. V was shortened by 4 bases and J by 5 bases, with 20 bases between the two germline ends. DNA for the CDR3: TGTGCCAGCAGTTCCCCTACCGCACCAGGGAGGGAGACCCAGTACTTC. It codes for CASSSPTAPGRETQYF.

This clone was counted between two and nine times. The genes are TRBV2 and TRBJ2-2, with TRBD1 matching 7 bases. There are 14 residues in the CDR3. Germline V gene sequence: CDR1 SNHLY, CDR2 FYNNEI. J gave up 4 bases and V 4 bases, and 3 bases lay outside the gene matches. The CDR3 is CASSGQGVTGELFF. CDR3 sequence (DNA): TGTGCCAGCAGTGGACAGGGAGTCACCGGGGAGCTGTTTTTT.

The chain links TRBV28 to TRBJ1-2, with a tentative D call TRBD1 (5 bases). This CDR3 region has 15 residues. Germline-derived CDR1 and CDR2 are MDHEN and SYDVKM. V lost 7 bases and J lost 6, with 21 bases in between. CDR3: CASTTGTVLSDGYTF. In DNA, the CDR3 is TGTGCCAGCACAACCGGGACTGTCCTGTCTGATGGCTACACCTTC.

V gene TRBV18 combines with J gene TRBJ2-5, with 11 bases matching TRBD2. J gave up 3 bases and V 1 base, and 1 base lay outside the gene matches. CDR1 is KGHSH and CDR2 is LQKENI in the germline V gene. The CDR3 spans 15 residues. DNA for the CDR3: TGTGCCAGCTCACCACAGACTAGCGGGAAAGAGACCCAGTACTTC. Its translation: CASSPQTSGKETQYF.

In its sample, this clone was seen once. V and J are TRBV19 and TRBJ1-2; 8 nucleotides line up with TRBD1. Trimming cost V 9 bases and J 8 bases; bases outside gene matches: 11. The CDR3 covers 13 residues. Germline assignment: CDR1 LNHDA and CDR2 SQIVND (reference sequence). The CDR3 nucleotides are TGTGCCAGCCGGGGACAGGACCTTGTGGGCTACACCTTC. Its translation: CASRGQDLVGYTF.